This T cell receptor (beta chain) emerged from a study of T cells after yellow fever vaccination. Overall study findings and caveats: Post-booster repertoires again held most primary-vaccination clones (roughly 95% CD4, over 80% CD8).

After removal of 2 bases from V and 4 bases from J, the junction contained 7 bases not matched to a gene. Germline values: CDR1 SGHTA, CDR2 FQGNSA. This CDR3 comprises 15 residues. One entry per CDR3 protein, called by TCRdb with MiXCR from the 5' RACE reads. The sample yields 500,000 to 650,000 distinct CDR3 sequences, around a sixth seen once. Note on this clonotype: Its matching antigen is unknown.

The chain is built from TRBV7-2 and TRBJ1-2, with 7 bases identical to TRBD1. The clonotype comes from a man between 18 and 29 years old who received the YFV17D yellow fever vaccine. Sequenced material: PBMCs, taken around 5 days after the first yellow fever vaccination. The DNA of the CDR3 is TGTGCCAGCAGCTTATCGACAGGGAACACCTATGGCTACACCTTC. The encoded protein is CASSLSTGNTYGYTF. The variable domain in full, with the rest retrieved from reference TRBV7-2 and TRBJ1-2, is GAGVSQSPSNKVTEKGKDVELRCDPISGHTALYWYRQSLGQGLEFLIYFQGNSAPDKSGLPSDRFSAERTGGSVSTLTIQRTQQEDSAVYLCASSLSTGNTYGYTFGSGTRLTVV.